This T cell receptor (beta chain) was obtained from a study of fetal regulatory T cell absence and autoimmunity (dated by TCRdb to the late 2010s). Study-wide context: The IPEX patients showed exocrine pancreas autoimmunity in the absence of clinical diabetes. Broad study findings and their caveats: TRB gene family usage was found to be broadly similar between cord blood and pancreas and to resemble published neonatal and adult repertoires. Significant oligoclonal enrichment of the TCR compartment was observed in pancreas versus cord blood, with some top clones enriched more than 85-fold. The oligoclonal enrichment was interpreted as supporting antigen-driven autoimmunity in the pancreas before birth in IPEX syndrome.

As regards this clone: Its antigen specificity is not known. Per-nucleotide qualities are absent, and no much larger clonotype sits a single base away.

On the immunoSEQ human TCRbeta survey platform, TCRbeta CDR3 regions were amplified and barcoded with a two-step multiplex PCR. Libraries were sequenced on Illumina instruments, with IgH sequenced in parallel from the same samples. As for how the authors treated the data: To remove PCR and sequencing errors, raw reads were filtered against the IMGT V, D, J definitions and then binned using a nearest-neighbor algorithm. A clone was defined as an identical nucleotide sequence, and differential abundance between tissues was tested with a Fisher exact test for each clone using a pFDR threshold of p<0.01. A minimum inclusion filter of 10 in either sample excluded clones with frequencies too low for statistical inference. The immunoSEQ Analyzer was used for pairwise clonal comparisons, while IMGT tools were used to assess gene family usage. TCRdb's version of the immuneACCESS table is confined to in-frame rearrangements and falls short of the full clone set. An unresolved V gene accounts for under half of the shortfall where checked; the remainder is of unknown origin. For V, J and clone size, that table is used; D and trimming come from the DNA. Counted in this sample were approximately 46,000 clones; about four fifths of them appeared once. Roughly 0.37% of the sample is held by the ten biggest clonotypes.

The DNeasy Blood and Tissue Kit was used to extract about 1.8-3.3 ug of genomic DNA from umbilical cord blood or frozen pancreas. Sequenced material: cord blood. The clonotype was recovered from a newborn boy with IPEX syndrome.

The CDR3 in this case is CASSVGTGDYGYTF. The DNA is TGTGCCAGCAGCGTTGGGACAGGGGACTATGGCTACACCTTC. The V and J genes are TRBV9 and TRBJ1-2; 10 middle bases align to TRBD1. Taken from cysteine to phenylalanine, the CDR3 has 14 residues. Only CDR3 DNA remains: 42 bases, in frame from the first base. Germline trimming amounts to 2 bases on V and 3 bases on J, with 1 as the count of junction bases outside the gene matches. Per the germline V gene, SGDLS is the CDR1 and YYNGEE is the CDR2. Full variable domain (CDR3 extended with the reference TRBV9 and TRBJ1-2 proteins): DSGVTQTPKHLITATGQRVTLRCSPRSGDLSVYWYQQSLDQGLQFLIQYYNGEERAKGNILERFSAQQFPDLHSELNLSSLELGDSALYFCASSVGTGDYGYTFGSGTRLTVV.